A selection of T cell receptor beta chains follows, all from one sample in a study of CD4+ T cells in melanoma. The repertoire was sequenced with immunoSEQ multiplex PCR; TCRdb's copy has only in-frame clones and lacks some. The sample contains about 140,000 clones, about nine tenths of which appear only once. These receptors were collected from a human donor with melanoma. The CDR3 runs from the conserved cysteine through the conserved F or W. Each record gives: D gene, clone size, V gene, J gene, CDR3 DNA, CDR3 protein. The D gene is left open where the match is weak. Expanded clones get a size class; other rows say once, few or many, or leave the size out.

D: TRBD1
size: -
V: TRBV11-2
J: TRBJ1-4
DNA: TGTGCCAGCAGGGGTCCCTGGAACAGGGGTAATGAAAAACTGTTTTTT
CDR3: CASRGPWNRGNEKLFF

D: -
size: -
V: TRBV2
J: TRBJ2-7
DNA: TGTGCCAGCGTCCAACCCTACGAGCAGTACTTC
CDR3: CASVQPYEQYF

D: -
size: -
V: TRBV29-1
J: TRBJ1-2
DNA: TGCAGCGTTGGCGGCGGGATAATTAACTATGGCTACACCTTC
CDR3: CSVGGGIINYGYTF

D: TRBD1
size: -
V: TRBV5-1
J: TRBJ2-2
DNA: TGCGCCAGCAGATTAAATTTCCGGGACAGGGGATCCGGGGAGCTGTTTTTT
CDR3: CASRLNFRDRGSGELFF

D: -
size: -
V: TRBV9
J: TRBJ1-6
DNA: TGTGCCAGCAGCGAGGGGCAGGGACGCTCCTATAATTCACCCCTCCACTTT
CDR3: CASSEGQGRSYNSPLHF

D: -
size: once
V: TRBV5-4
J: TRBJ1-2
DNA: TGTGCCAGCAGCTTCTCCGGGACTTACTATGGCTACACCTTC
CDR3: CASSFSGTYYGYTF

D: -
size: -
V: TRBV7-2
J: TRBJ1-2
DNA: TGTGCCAGCAGCTTGGTTTCCGGGACTAATCTCGGGGGCTACACCTTC
CDR3: CASSLVSGTNLGGYTF

D: -
size: -
V: TRBV5-4
J: TRBJ1-1
DNA: TGTGCCAGCAGCTTGGCCGGCCAGGGAGGTACTGAAGCTTTCTTT
CDR3: CASSLAGQGGTEAFF

D: -
size: -
V: TRBV10-2
J: TRBJ2-5
DNA: TGCGCCAGCAGTGCTCACGGCCGGGGGGCTATAGAGACCCAGTACTTC
CDR3: CASSAHGRGAIETQYF

D: -
size: -
V: TRBV7-3
J: TRBJ2-1
DNA: TGTGCCAGCAGCTTAGGTCACGCAGGGGGGGCATTGTACAATGAGCAGTTCTTC
CDR3: CASSLGHAGGALYNEQFF

D: TRBD1
size: -
V: TRBV29-1
J: TRBJ1-2
DNA: TGCAGCGTTGGTGCTTCGGACAGGGGATATGGCTACACCTTC
CDR3: CSVGASDRGYGYTF

D: -
size: -
V: TRBV5-1
J: TRBJ1-1
DNA: TGCGCCAGCAGCTTAGGGGACACCATGAACACTGAAGCTTTCTTT
CDR3: CASSLGDTMNTEAFF

D: -
size: -
V: TRBV29-1
J: TRBJ2-5
DNA: TGCAGCGTTGTGCAGGGTAGCGAGACCCAGTACTTC
CDR3: CSVVQGSETQYF

D: TRBD2
size: once
V: TRBV2
J: TRBJ2-1
DNA: TGTGCCAGCAGGGGGATGACTAGCGGCTACAATGAGCAGTTCTTC
CDR3: CASRGMTSGYNEQFF

D: TRBD2
size: -
V: TRBV7-2
J: TRBJ2-7
DNA: TGTGCCAGCAGCTTAGAAGGCGGGGGGGCTTTCGAGCAGTACTTC
CDR3: CASSLEGGGAFEQYF

D: -
size: -
V: TRBV5-8
J: TRBJ2-5
DNA: TGTGCCAGCAGCTTGGTCAACAAAGCGGAGACCCAGTACTTC
CDR3: CASSLVNKAETQYF

D: -
size: -
V: TRBV29-1
J: TRBJ1-1
DNA: TGCAGCGCCCTAACAGGAGTCGGGATGAACACTGAAGCTTTCTTT
CDR3: CSALTGVGMNTEAFF

D: TRBD2
size: -
V: TRBV30
J: TRBJ2-1
DNA: TGTGCCTGGAGTCGTAGCGGGGTTTACAATGAGCAGTTCTTC
CDR3: CAWSRSGVYNEQFF

D: TRBD1
size: -
V: TRBV27
J: TRBJ1-6
DNA: TGTGCCAGCAGCCTAGGACAGGGTGTGTCACCCCTCCACTTT
CDR3: CASSLGQGVSPLHF

D: -
size: -
V: TRBV18
J: TRBJ1-1
DNA: TGTGCCAGCTCACCACTGGCGGCTATGAACACTGAAGCTTTCTTT
CDR3: CASSPLAAMNTEAFF

D: -
size: -
V: TRBV11-3
J: TRBJ2-1
DNA: TGTGCCAGCAGCCAGGGCGGGACGGAGTACAATGAGCAGTTCTTC
CDR3: CASSQGGTEYNEQFF

D: -
size: -
V: TRBV2
J: TRBJ2-5
DNA: TGTGCCAGCACCTACTTGGGGACCGACCAAGAGACCCAGTACTTC
CDR3: CASTYLGTDQETQYF

D: TRBD1
size: -
V: TRBV6-1
J: TRBJ1-1
DNA: TGTGCCAGCGAGGGACAGCTGAACACTGAAGCTTTCTTT
CDR3: CASEGQLNTEAFF

D: TRBD2
size: -
V: TRBV5-1
J: TRBJ2-2
DNA: TGCGCCAGCAGCTTGTTAGCGGGGATTACCGGGGAGCTGTTTTTT
CDR3: CASSLLAGITGELFF

D: -
size: -
V: TRBV11-2
J: TRBJ2-6
DNA: TGTGCCAGCAGCCCCGAGTGGGGTTCTGAGGCCAACGTCCTGACTTTC
CDR3: CASSPEWGSEANVLTF

D: -
size: -
V: TRBV19
J: TRBJ1-5
DNA: TGTGCCAGTAGTATAGGACACCAGCCCCAGCATTTT
CDR3: CASSIGHQPQHF

D: TRBD2
size: -
V: TRBV11-2
J: TRBJ2-7
DNA: TGTGCCAGCAGGGGACTAGCGGGGGGGGGTTGGCAGTACTTC
CDR3: CASRGLAGGGWQYF

D: -
size: -
V: TRBV7-9
J: TRBJ2-1
DNA: TGTGCCAGCAGCTTAAGAGGTGAGCAGTTCTTC
CDR3: CASSLRGEQFF

D: -
size: -
V: TRBV7-3
J: TRBJ2-3
DNA: TGTGCCAGCAGCGAAACAGGGGGGGCAGATACGCAGTATTTT
CDR3: CASSETGGADTQYF

D: -
size: -
V: TRBV19
J: TRBJ1-1
DNA: TGTGCCAGTAGTATAAAGGGAGTGAACACTGAAGCTTTCTTT
CDR3: CASSIKGVNTEAFF

D: TRBD2
size: -
V: TRBV5-1
J: TRBJ2-1
DNA: TGCGCCAGCAGCCCACTAGCGGGGTTTGGCAATGAGCAGTTCTTC
CDR3: CASSPLAGFGNEQFF

D: TRBD2
size: -
V: TRBV7-3
J: TRBJ2-1
DNA: TGTGCCAGCAGCCCCCGGGGCGCGGGGACTAACAATGAGCAGTTCTTC
CDR3: CASSPRGAGTNNEQFF

D: -
size: -
V: TRBV5-1
J: TRBJ2-2
DNA: TGCGCCAGTTCAGACATATTAAACACCGGGGAGCTGTTTTTT
CDR3: CASSDILNTGELFF